This TCR beta chain is drawn from a study of CD4 T cells in relation to SARS-CoV-2 and coronaviruses. Study-level information: Crossreactive spike epitopes shared across donors were mapped to their HLA restriction.

For this clone: Its matching antigen is unknown.

Overall study results and limits: No donor gave both pre-pandemic and post-infection samples. Monoreactive clones expanded significantly more to SARS-CoV-2 than crossreactive clones did.

Deep TCR-beta sequencing used DNA from uncultured naive and memory CD4+ T cells. Sequenced by immunoSEQ multiplex PCR; TCRdb stores in-frame clones only, minus some. The profile shows about 59,000 clones, about nine tenths of them singletons. CD4+ T cells from unexposed donors were obtained before the COVID-19 pandemic (2011-2018). The CDR3 spans 15 residues. The junction had 7 bases not matched to a gene; V was cut back by 6 bases and J by 4 bases. CDR1 is LNHDA, CDR2 SQIVND, per germline (reference sequence). V usage is TRBV19 and J usage is TRBJ1-2, with 11 bases that match TRBD1. Input material: memory CD4+ T cells from PBMCs. The TCR originated in a human donor in good health. The CDR3 protein is CASSPGTGGGYGYTF. The CDR3 coding sequence is TGTGCCAGTAGCCCCGGGACAGGGGGTGGCTATGGCTACACCTTC.